What follows describes a single T cell receptor (beta chain). The sample is drawn from a study of blood T cell repertoires in COVID-19. The wider study: The cDNA or gDNA used as material had been derived from T cells, B-cell-depleted T cells, or PBMCs.

Seattle cases were enrolled at active infection and followed longitudinally. CDR3 length equals 15 residues. CDR1 is MNHNY, CDR2 SVGAGI, per germline (reference sequence). V lost 5 bases to trimming and J lost 7 bases, with 21 bases between them. In the authors' methods: Counts of nucleated cells, estimated from reference gene primer amplification, were obtained. Sequencing was performed with immunoSEQ multiplex PCR; in TCRdb, only in-frame clones are kept and a portion is missing. V and J calls and clone size follow that table, whereas D and trimming were derived from the DNA. Of 250,000 or so clones detected, about nine tenths appear once; the ten largest clones hold 2% to 3%.

The chain recombines TRBV6-6 with TRBJ2-7; perhaps TRBD1 as D (6 bases). This sequence was found in a man aged 30-40 years with COVID-19, enrolled during active disease. Material: peripheral blood. The CDR3 here is CASSPPRDITKEQYF. As DNA, the CDR3 is TGTGCCAGCAGTCCCCCCCGGGACATCACGAAGGAGCAGTACTTC.